This paragraph covers one TCR beta chain sequence. These data belong to a study of shared clonotypes between healthy human individuals. Study-level information: CD8 memory received one plate per donor, CD8 naive two, CD4 memory three and CD4 naive three.

CDR1 is PRHDT and CDR2 is FYEKMQ in the germline V gene (reference sequence). V was pared by 1 base and J by 1 base, with 8 bases of the junction left unmatched. The CDR3 consists of 17 residues. The authors split each subset's genomic DNA evenly across several immunoSEQ plates. It was roughly 190 ng DNA, around 33,000 T cell genomes, that sorted-subset replicate PCRs used. In the study's own analysis: Junction-only immunoSEQ data arrived without quality scores, meaning filtering differed. The table came from immunoSEQ multiplex PCR; TCRdb's copy has only in-frame clones and leaves some out. The V and J calls and clone size were taken over from that table, and D and trimming were inferred from the DNA. The repertoire holds millions of clones, about 95% seen once, with around 1.1% in the top ten. CD8 cells regarded as naive lacked CD45RO, were positively chosen for CCR7, and omitted terminally differentiated effector memory CD45RA+ cells.

The V gene is TRBV13, the J gene TRBJ1-2, with 8 bases identical to TRBD1. Sequenced sample: naive CD8+ T cells sorted from blood. This clonotype was obtained from a man aged 18-30 years in good health. In DNA form, the CDR3 reads TGTGCCAGCAGCTTAGCAGGGGGCGGTGCGTTTAACTATGGCTACACCTTC. It encodes CASSLAGGGAFNYGYTF.